This entry lists 25 T cell receptor beta chains sequenced from one sample in a study of T cell responses to AZD1222 COVID-19 vaccine (dated by TCRdb to about 2021). Library preparation was by the immunoSEQ multiplex PCR assay. The clones in this table, taken by TCRdb from immuneACCESS, are in-frame only. Not every clone is retained; where verified, under half of the shortfall comes from an unresolved V gene, and the cause of the rest is unknown. Across this sample there are around 150,000 clones, with roughly 94% seen only once. Jointly, the top ten make up about 0.6% of the sample. The time point label for this specimen denotes: baseline before first vaccination. The source material was peripheral blood, sampled on day 0 of AZD1222 vaccination. The receptor set was obtained from an adult in good health.

About this clone itself: Other DNA variants within this sample encode the same CDR3. The V call is TRBV5-6, the J call TRBJ2-6; no clear D. The germline V gene has CDR1 SGHDT and CDR2 YYEEEE. This CDR3 has 13 amino acids. The V end was cut by 1 base, the J end by 4 bases, with 3 bases between. The CDR3 sequence: CASSLSGANVLTF. The CDR3 bases are TGTGCCAGCAGCTTGTCGGGGGCCAACGTCCTGACTTTC.

The chain carries TRBV13 and TRBJ2-2, with D uncertain. The CDR3 runs to 16 residues. Trimming cost V 3 bases and J 0 bases, with 11 bases left between them. CDR1 is PRHDT, CDR2 FYEKMQ, per germline (reference sequence). In DNA, the CDR3 is TGTGCCAGCAGCTTTATGGCAGTCGCGAACACCGGGGAGCTGTTTTTT. Translation: CASSFMAVANTGELFF.

The chain joins TRBV7-9 to TRBJ2-7, with a tentative D call TRBD2 (6 bases). Trimming stripped 4 bases from V and 0 bases from J, with 10 bases between. Per the germline V gene, CDR1 is SEHNR and CDR2 is FQNEAQ (reference sequence). There are 14 residues in the CDR3. CDR3 DNA: TGTGCCAGCAGCTCGGACGGGAGCTCCTACGAGCAGTACTTC. It specifies CASSSDGSSYEQYF.

This chain links TRBV4-1 with TRBJ2-7; D call uncertain. The CDR3 totals 13 residues. The germline CDR1 and CDR2 sequences are MGHRA and YSYEKL. Deletions cut 0 bases from V and 6 bases from J, with 9 bases between. The DNA of the CDR3 is TGCGCCAGCAGCCAAGATTACAACAGCGAGCAGTACTTC. Its translation is CASSQDYNSEQYF.

V gene TRBV19 combines with J gene TRBJ2-7; a weak D match, TRBD2 (5 bases). Trimming shortened V by 6 bases and J by 6 bases, and 12 bases separated the two germline ends. The CDR3 has 12 residues. CDR1 LNHDA and CDR2 SQIVND come from the germline V gene (reference sequence). DNA of the CDR3: TGTGCCAGTAGCCTCGGGGTTAGCGAGCAGTACTTC. Amino acid sequence: CASSLGVSEQYF.

V gene TRBV6-5 combines with J gene TRBJ2-7; D not resolved. V was clipped by 2 bases and J by 1 base, with 15 bases between them. Looked up from germline, CDR1 is MNHEY and CDR2 is SVGAGI. The length of the CDR3 is 16 residues. CDR3 sequence: CASSYLPKTESYEQYF. CDR3 DNA sequence: TGTGCCAGCAGTTACCTCCCGAAAACAGAATCCTACGAGCAGTACTTC.

This clone was found once. The rearrangement uses TRBV5-4 and TRBJ1-2; 8 bases line up with TRBD1. V trimming: 4 bases; J trimming: 4 bases; junction bases outside the gene matches: 9. Germline V gene sequence: CDR1 SGHNT, CDR2 YYREEE (reference sequence). The CDR3 runs 15 residues. CDR3 sequence (DNA): TGTGCCAGCAGCCTCCAGGGGGCGCAAATCTATGGCTACACCTTC. Amino acids: CASSLQGAQIYGYTF. Variable domain in full (rest from reference TRBV5-4 and TRBJ1-2): ETGVTQSPTHLIKTRGQQVTLRCSSQSGHNTVSWYQQALGQGPQFIFQYYREEENGRGNFPPRFSGLQFPNYSSELNVNALELDDSALYLCASSLQGAQIYGYTFGSGTRLTVV.

The V gene is TRBV19, the J gene TRBJ2-7, with D unresolved. Germline V gene data show CDR1 as LNHDA and CDR2 as SQIVND (reference sequence). This CDR3 has 13 residues. Between the trimmed V and J ends, which lost 3 bases and 7 bases, there was a span of 13 bases. The CDR3 here is CASSMGNPLEQYF. The CDR3 region has the DNA TGTGCCAGTAGTATGGGTAATCCCTTAGAGCAGTACTTC.

The V and J genes are TRBV12-3 or TRBV12-4 and TRBJ1-2; D is ambiguous. CDR3 length: 13 residues. The V and J ends lost 3 bases and 8 bases respectively, with 13 bases between them. The CDR3 is CASSLARVRGYTF. DNA of the CDR3: TGTGCCAGCAGTTTGGCGAGGGTTCGCGGCTACACCTTC.

The chain uses TRBV6-1 and TRBJ2-1, with D unresolved. The CDR3 is 16 residues long. CDR1 is MNHNS and CDR2 is SASEGT in the germline V gene. V was trimmed by 0 bases and J by 2 bases, leaving 11 bases between them. The CDR3 spells CASSEALPFPYNEQFF. CDR3 coding DNA: TGTGCCAGCAGTGAAGCGTTGCCGTTCCCCTACAATGAGCAGTTCTTC.

This rearrangement joins TRBV5-1 to TRBJ1-1; no reliable D call. The CDR3 covers 13 residues. Germline CDR1 SGHRS, CDR2 YFSETQ. The V end lost 5 bases, the J end lost 0 bases, and 8 bases lay between the germline ends. Here the CDR3 reads CASRPSLNTEAFF. The CDR3 bases are TGCGCCAGCAGGCCTTCATTGAACACTGAAGCTTTCTTT.

The genes are TRBV5-1 and TRBJ2-5; D is undetermined. This CDR3 spans 14 amino acids. The germline V gene encodes CDR1 SGHRS and CDR2 YFSETQ. V gave up 0 bases and J gave up 4 bases, with 10 bases separating them. The CDR3 DNA is TGCGCCAGCAGCTTGGAGCATTTTTCAGAGACCCAGTACTTC. Amino acids: CASSLEHFSETQYF.

The genes are TRBV3-1 (or the pseudogene TRBV3-2) and TRBJ1-1; TRBD1 matches at 10 bases. This CDR3 has 16 residues. J was trimmed by 4 bases and V by 0 bases; bases with no gene match: 5. Germline CDR1 is LGHDT and CDR2 is YNNKEL (reference sequence). Here the CDR3 reads CASSQDLTGGPTEAFF. CDR3 nucleotide sequence: TGTGCCAGCAGCCAAGATCTGACAGGGGGCCCCACTGAAGCTTTCTTT.

The chain combines TRBV10-3 with TRBJ1-6, with D uncertain. Germline V gene sequence: CDR1 ENHRY, CDR2 SYGVKD. V was trimmed by 6 bases and J by 4 bases, leaving 10 bases between them. There are 14 residues in the CDR3. The CDR3 DNA sequence: TGTGCCATCAGCGAGGACGGATATAATTCACCCCTCCACTTT. Translation gives CAISEDGYNSPLHF.

The V and J genes are TRBV15 and TRBJ1-5; weak D call: TRBD1 (6 bases). V was cut by 2 bases and J by 7 bases, with 15 bases left in between. The CDR3 has 15 residues. The germline CDR1 and CDR2 sequences are LNHNV and YYDKDF (reference sequence). CDR3 bases: TGTGCCACCAGCAGATCTTCAGGGGCGGAACAGCCCCAGCATTTT. It translates to CATSRSSGAEQPQHF.

This CDR3 reads CASSIGGGSTEAFF. In DNA, the CDR3 is TGTGCCAGTAGTATCGGAGGGGGATCCACTGAAGCTTTCTTT. This chain uses TRBV19 with TRBJ1-1; D is perhaps TRBD1 (6 bases). Germline CDR1 is LNHDA and CDR2 is SQIVND (reference sequence). CDR3 length equals 14 residues. Trimming took 3 bases from V and 4 from J, leaving 12 bases between them.

The chain links TRBV4-2 to TRBJ2-1; D is unclear. CDR3 length: 13 amino acids. The V gene lost 0 bases and the J gene lost 9 bases, with 9 bases spanning the gap. Germline CDR1 is LGHNA and CDR2 is YNFKEQ. In nucleotides, the CDR3 is TGTGCCAGCAGCCAAGATATGGTGACTGAGCAGTTCTTC. Encoded protein: CASSQDMVTEQFF.

DNA for the CDR3: TGTGCCAGCAGCTCGGGACTAGCGGGCTCCTACGAGCAGTACTTC. Protein product: CASSSGLAGSYEQYF. V gene TRBV7-9 combines with J gene TRBJ2-7; 12 bases match TRBD2. This CDR3 region has 15 residues. The ends lost 4 bases at V and 0 bases at J; junction bases unmatched: 1. Germline CDR1 is SEHNR and CDR2 is FQNEAQ (reference sequence).

The rearrangement uses TRBV15 and TRBJ1-3; D is perhaps TRBD1 (5 bases). CDR3 size: 15 residues. The V gene lost 3 bases and the J gene lost 2 bases, with 11 bases spanning the gap. Looked up from germline, CDR1 is LNHNV and CDR2 is YYDKDF (reference sequence). In nucleotides, the CDR3 is TGTGCCACCAGCAGTCGAGGGGCTCCTGGAAACACCATATATTTT. Protein product: CATSSRGAPGNTIYF.

The chain combines TRBV28 with TRBJ2-4; 7 nucleotides agree with TRBD1. CDR1 and CDR2 from the germline V gene are MDHEN and SYDVKM. CDR3 length: 12 residues. With 7 bases clipped from V and 8 bases from J, the junction kept 5 bases outside the gene matches. CDR3 sequence (DNA): TGTGCCAGCACCTCAGGGGGTGACATTCAGTACTTC. Its protein is CASTSGGDIQYF.

The chain employs TRBV3-1 (or the pseudogene TRBV3-2) and TRBJ1-2, with 7 bases aligning to TRBD1. Germline values: CDR1 LGHDT, CDR2 YNNKEL (reference sequence). CDR3 size: 15 residues. Trimming at V came to 0 bases and at J to 8 bases, leaving 9 bases not matched to a gene. CDR3 coding DNA: TGTGCCAGCAGCCAAGATACGGGACAGAGGAAGGGCTACACCTTC. Translating it yields CASSQDTGQRKGYTF.

The chain employs TRBV5-4 and TRBJ2-7; 8 positions agree with TRBD1. CDR3 size: 15 residues. From germline, CDR1 is SGHNT and CDR2 YYREEE (reference sequence). The J segment lost 0 bases and the V segment lost 0 bases, leaving 2 bases of the junction unmatched. CDR3 nucleotides: TGTGCCAGCAGCTTGGGGCAGGGGGCCTCCTACGAGCAGTACTTC. Protein product: CASSLGQGASYEQYF.

The chain uses TRBV27 and TRBJ2-1; no reliable D call. CDR3 size: 14 residues. Looked up from germline, CDR1 is MNHEY and CDR2 is SMNVEV (reference sequence). Between the trimmed V and J ends, which lost 0 bases and 14 bases, there was a span of 17 bases. CDR3: CASSLSLLDQPEFF. As DNA, the CDR3 is TGTGCCAGCAGTTTATCACTCTTGGACCAACCCGAGTTCTTC.

The chain links TRBV14 to TRBJ1-1; D call uncertain. Between the trimmed V and J ends, which lost 5 bases and 0 bases, there was a span of 13 bases. Germline-derived CDR1 and CDR2 are SGHDN and FVKESK. The CDR3 spans 15 residues. The CDR3 spells CASSAPWEMNTEAFF. As DNA, the CDR3 is TGTGCCAGCAGCGCCCCGTGGGAAATGAACACTGAAGCTTTCTTT.

The CDR3 protein is CSAHRGGGYTF. CDR3 nucleotide sequence: TGCAGTGCACACAGGGGCGGTGGCTACACCTTC. This chain uses TRBV20-1 with TRBJ1-2; 7 bases align to TRBD1. Trimming at V came to 6 bases and at J to 7 bases, leaving 5 bases not matched to a gene. From germline, CDR1 is DFQATT and CDR2 SNEGSKA (reference sequence). This CDR3 contains 11 residues.